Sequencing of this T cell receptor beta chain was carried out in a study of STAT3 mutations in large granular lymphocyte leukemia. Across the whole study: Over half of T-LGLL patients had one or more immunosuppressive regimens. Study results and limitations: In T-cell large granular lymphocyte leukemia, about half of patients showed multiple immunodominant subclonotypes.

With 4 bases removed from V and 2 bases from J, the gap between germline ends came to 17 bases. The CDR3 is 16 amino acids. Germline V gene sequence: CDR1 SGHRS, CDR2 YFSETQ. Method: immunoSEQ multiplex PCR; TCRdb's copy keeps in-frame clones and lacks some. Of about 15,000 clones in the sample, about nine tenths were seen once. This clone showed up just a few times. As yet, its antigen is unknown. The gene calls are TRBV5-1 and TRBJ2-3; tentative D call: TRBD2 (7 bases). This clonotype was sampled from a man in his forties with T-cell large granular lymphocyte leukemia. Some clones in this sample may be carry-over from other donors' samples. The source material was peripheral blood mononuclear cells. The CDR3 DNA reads TGCGCCAGCAGCCCTGGGAGGGGGGGCCCCACAGATACGCAGTATTTT. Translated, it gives CASSPGRGGPTDTQYF. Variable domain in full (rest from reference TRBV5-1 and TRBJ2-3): KAGVTQTPRYLIKTRGQQVTLSCSPISGHRSVSWYQQTPGQGLQFLFEYFSETQRNKGNFPGRFSGRQFSNSRSEMNVSTLELGDSALYLCASSPGRGGPTDTQYFGPGTRLTVL.